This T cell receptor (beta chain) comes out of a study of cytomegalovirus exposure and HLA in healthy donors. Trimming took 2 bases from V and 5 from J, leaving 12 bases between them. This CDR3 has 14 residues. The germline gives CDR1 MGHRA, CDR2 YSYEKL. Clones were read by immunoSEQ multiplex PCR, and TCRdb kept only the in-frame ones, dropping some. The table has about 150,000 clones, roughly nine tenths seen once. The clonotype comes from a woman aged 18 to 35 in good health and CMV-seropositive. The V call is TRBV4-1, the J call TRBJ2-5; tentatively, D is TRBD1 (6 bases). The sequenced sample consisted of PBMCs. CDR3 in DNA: TGCGCCAGCAGCCAATTTACAGGGTATGAGACCCAGTACTTC. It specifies CASSQFTGYETQYF.